These 5 T cell receptor beta chains were sequenced from one sample in a study of blood T cell repertoires in COVID-19. Data came from immunoSEQ multiplex PCR; TCRdb stores just in-frame clones and leaves some out. The repertoire holds roughly 320,000 clones, with about 87% as singletons. The sequenced sample consisted of peripheral blood. Receptor source: an older man with acute or convalescent COVID-19.

The chain joins TRBV12-3 or TRBV12-4 to TRBJ2-7, with D unclear. This CDR3 is 12 amino acids long. V lost 3 bases, J lost 3 bases, and 6 bases lay in between. DNA of the CDR3: TGTGCCAGCAGTTTTGGCAGCTACGAGCAGTACTTC. This gives the protein CASSFGSYEQYF.

The V gene is TRBV6-6, the J gene TRBJ2-3; TRBD2 agrees at 9 bases. This CDR3 is 16 amino acids long. The junction had 10 bases not matched to a gene; V was cut back by 8 bases and J by 1 base. Germline lookup yields CDR1 MNHNY and CDR2 SVGAGI (reference sequence). This chain's CDR3 is CASRTTQRGGTDTQYF. The CDR3 nucleotides are TGTGCCAGCCGGACAACTCAGCGGGGGGGCACAGATACGCAGTATTTT.

The V and J genes are TRBV7-9 and TRBJ1-4; possible D gene TRBD1, 6 bases. V was cut by 6 bases and J by 3 bases, with 8 bases left in between. CDR3 length: 13 amino acids. The V gene's germline CDR1 is SEHNR and CDR2 FQNEAQ (reference sequence). CDR3 in DNA: TGTGCCAGCAGAGCAGGGGCTAATGAAAAACTGTTTTTT. This encodes CASRAGANEKLFF.

This chain joins TRBV4-1 and TRBJ2-7; TRBD1 aligns across 7 bases. Germline lookup yields CDR1 MGHRA and CDR2 YSYEKL. Trimming took 2 bases from V and 3 from J; bases not matched to a gene: 16. The CDR3 length is 18 residues. The CDR3 region has the DNA TGCGCCAGCAGCCAATATTTTACACCGGGACAGACACTCTACGAGCAGTACTTC. This encodes CASSQYFTPGQTLYEQYF.

The chain is built from TRBV6-2 or TRBV6-3 and TRBJ1-1, with 11 bases lining up with TRBD1. The CDR3 covers 17 residues. Trimming cost V 4 bases and J 0 bases; bases outside gene matches: 7. CDR1 and CDR2 (germline): MNHEY, SVGEGT. CDR3 bases: TGTGCCAGCAGTTCCGGGACAGGGGGTTTTGTGAACACTGAAGCTTTCTTT. Translating it yields CASSSGTGGFVNTEAFF.